This section outlines one T cell receptor (beta chain) sequence together with its context. What antigen it recognizes has not been identified. Base qualities are not at hand, and no much larger clone is one base apart. Unstimulated CD4+ memory cells were also sequenced in three donor pairs, together with CD4+ naive, CD8+ TEMRA, CD8+ naive and CD8+ effector memory subsets. Sorted unstimulated T cells, along with proliferating T cells recovered from mixed lymphocyte reactions, underwent TCRbeta CDR3 sequencing. Fresh whole blood from approximately ten HLA-typed healthy donors was used to isolate PBMCs. Trimming at the junction amounts to 4 bases on V and 8 bases on J, and the germline ends lie 12 bases apart. The CDR3 contains 13 residues, cysteine and phenylalanine counted. Only the CDR3 region is kept as DNA, spanning 39 bases read in frame from base 1. Sequences MNHEY (CDR1) and SMNVEV (CDR2) are obtained from the germline V gene (reference sequence).

Libraries were built with the immunoSEQ multiplex PCR assay. The deep sequencing platform assayed about 91,000 TCR templates per sample. Genomic DNA extracted from sorted T cells was used for TCRbeta CDR3 sequencing. Per the authors' processing: Clonal analysis of TCRbeta CDR3 data was done in the R programming language. Alloreactive CD4+ and CD8+ clones were identified by comparing unstimulated samples to CFSE-low samples taken after the reaction. Regulatory or non-regulatory origin of alloreactive CD4+ clones was assigned by matching sequences to the sorted unstimulated Treg and non-Treg repertoires. TCRdb mirrors the immuneACCESS table, restricted to in-frame sequences. Some clones are absent from its copies; in checked studies, under half trace to an unresolved V gene, and the reason for the others is unknown. V, J and clone size reflect that table, while D and trimming were determined from the DNA. The sample table contains just over 60,000 clones; only one count was recorded for 79% of them. The ten largest account for roughly 0.4% of the sample.

The sample comes from a study of siplizumab effects on memory and regulatory T cells (dated by TCRdb to about 2019). Regarding the research as a whole: The study examined how the anti-CD2 antibody siplizumab affects alloreactive T-cell subsets in allogeneic mixed lymphocyte reactions built from human PBMCs. Summary of the overall study and its limitations: Siplizumab significantly reduced the cumulative frequency of alloreactive sequences traceable to unstimulated CD4+ memory T cells. Sequences below about 10^-5 frequency were poorly captured, so only a minor fraction of alloreactive clones could be mapped to unstimulated subsets. A naive or memory phenotype could not be assigned to roughly 80-97% of proliferating CD4+ or CD8+ clones. No functional confirmation was obtained for the suppressive function of proliferating Tregs from siplizumab cultures. Of the alloreactive CD4+ clones that could be mapped, the Treg-derived share averaged approximately 67% with siplizumab compared with under 35% in control reactions. Greater diversity appeared to be present in unstimulated naive T cells than in memory T cells, and a substantial contribution to the alloresponse seemed to be made by naive cells.

The sequencing input was memory CD4+ T cells sorted from blood. What this sample's cell subset or site label stands for: unstimulated CD4+ memory T cells. The chain joins TRBV27 to TRBJ1-5, with the D gene not clear enough to name. The clonotype originates from a human donor in good health. The CDR3 reads as follows: CASSSSRGEPQHF. The DNA sequence is given as TGTGCCAGCAGTTCCAGCCGGGGTGAGCCCCAGCATTTT.